Presented here are 18 T cell receptor beta chains from one specimen sequenced in a study of identical twins (dated by TCRdb to about 2016). The receptor library was made with 5' RACE. TCRdb names Illumina HiSeq 2000 as the instrument used. The public sequencing data were trimmed at Q25 with fastp and processed into clonotypes with MiXCR by TCRdb, which kept only in-frame beta chains. Identical CDR3 protein sequences are pooled into one entry, listed with their most common genes and DNA. The table for this sample lists 150,000 or so distinct CDR3 sequences; approximately 3.5% of them were counted only once. 7.5% to 8.5% of the sample rests with the top ten. What was sequenced was memory T cells sorted from blood. The cell subset or site label here, explained by the study, means: CD45RO+ enriched T cells. The receptors here all came from a man aged 18 to 35 in good health.

This clonotype was recorded at least ten times. The chain has TRBV15 and TRBJ2-5, with D possibly being TRBD2 (6 bases). Germline-derived CDR1 and CDR2 are LNHNV and YYDKDF (reference sequence). This CDR3 has 16 amino acids. V lost 5 bases to trimming and J lost 4 bases, with 20 bases between them. CDR3 coding DNA: TGTGCCACCAGCCGTAGTGTTGGGGGGAATTTAGAGACCCAGTACTTC. This encodes CATSRSVGGNLETQYF. Full variable domain (missing parts from reference TRBV15 and TRBJ2-5): DAMVIQNPRYQVTQFGKPVTLSCSQTLNHNVMYWYQQKSSQAPKLLFHYYDKDFNNEADTPDNFQSRRPNTSFCFLDIRSPGLGDTAMYLCATSRSVGGNLETQYFGPGTRLLVL.

This clonotype was picked up many times. The chain couples TRBV7-9 to TRBJ1-3; TRBD1 matches 9 bases. CDR1 is SEHNR, CDR2 FQNEAQ, per germline (reference sequence). The CDR3 loop spans 14 amino acids. V dropped 7 bases and J dropped 2; count of bases not matched to a gene: 3. CDR3 nucleotides: TGTGCCAGCACATGGACAGGGGCTGGAAACACCATATATTTT. As protein: CASTWTGAGNTIYF.

This clonotype was seen many times. The genes are TRBV5-1 and TRBJ2-7; 12 nucleotides agree with TRBD2. After removal of 6 bases from V and 4 bases from J, the junction contained 11 bases not matched to a gene. Germline V gene lookup returns CDR1 SGHRS and CDR2 YFSETQ. There are 16 residues in the CDR3. The CDR3, as DNA: TGCGCCAGCAATAACCTGACTAGCGGGAGAACTTACGAGCAGTACGTC. This sequence encodes CASNNLTSGRTYEQYV.

The chain links TRBV6-2 or TRBV6-3 to TRBJ2-3, with a possible D match to TRBD2 (6 bases). There are 15 residues in the CDR3. Trimming pared 2 bases from V and 4 bases from J, leaving 13 bases between. Germline CDR1 reads MNHEY; CDR2 reads SVGEGT. The CDR3 DNA follows: TGTGCCAGCAGTTACGGGAGGATTGAGGCAGATACGCAGTATTTT. Translated, it gives CASSYGRIEADTQYF.

This clonotype was observed at least ten times. In DNA, the CDR3 is TGCAGTGCTAGGGGGAGGCTGTGGGAGAACACAGATACGCAGTATTTT. This encodes CSARGRLWENTDTQYF. The chain uses TRBV20-1 and TRBJ2-3; weak D call: TRBD2 (6 bases). The V end lost 3 bases, the J end lost 2 bases, and 18 bases lay between the germline ends. The CDR3 extends over 16 amino acids. Germline V CDR1 and CDR2: DFQATT, SNEGSKA (reference sequence).

There are many counts of this clonotype. The chain carries TRBV7-8 and TRBJ1-6; no definite D call. Germline lookup yields CDR1 SGHVS and CDR2 FQNEAQ. The CDR3 runs to 11 residues. Trimming removed 1 base at V and 10 bases at J, with 2 bases between. Written as DNA, the CDR3 is TGTGCCAGCAGCTTAGGGTCACCCCTCCACTTT. Its protein is CASSLGSPLHF. Supplemented by reference TRBV7-8 and TRBJ1-6, the full variable domain reads GAGVSQSPRYKVAKRGQDVALRCDPISGHVSLFWYQQALGQGPEFLTYFQNEAQLDKSGLPSDRFFAERPEGSVSTLKIQRTQQEDSAVYLCASSLGSPLHFGNGTRLTVT.

This clonotype came up many times. V usage is TRBV12-3 or TRBV12-4 and J usage is TRBJ2-1, with 7 positions matching TRBD2. CDR3 length: 15 residues. The J segment lost 9 bases and the V segment lost 1 base, leaving 9 bases of the junction unmatched. CDR3 region: CASSLVGGDLGEQFF. CDR3 sequence (DNA): TGTGCCAGCAGTTTAGTGGGGGGGGACTTGGGTGAGCAGTTCTTC.

The sample holds many counts of this clonotype. This chain joins TRBV10-3 and TRBJ2-2; D possibly corresponds to TRBD2 (6 bases). The CDR3 has 11 amino acids. Per the germline V gene, CDR1 is ENHRY and CDR2 is SYGVKD. The CDR3 loop reads CAGGNTGELFF. In nucleotides, the CDR3 is TGTGCGGGAGGGAACACCGGGGAGCTGTTTTTT.

This clonotype has ten or more counts. The chain couples TRBV3-1 to TRBJ2-5; D is uncertain. Germline CDR1 and CDR2: LGHDT and YNNKEL (reference sequence). This CDR3 is 15 amino acids long. V shed 0 bases and J shed 5 bases, with 13 bases lying between them. CDR3 sequence (DNA): TGTGCCAGCAGCCAAGATCCTACCGAGTTCGAGACCCAGTACTTC. Its protein is CASSQDPTEFETQYF.

This clonotype was recorded many times. In nucleotides, the CDR3 is TGTGCCAGCAGGATCAGAGGACAGCACTCTGGGGCCAACGTCCTGACTTTC. It yields the protein CASRIRGQHSGANVLTF. J is TRBJ2-6 and V is TRBV28, with D perhaps TRBD1 (6 bases). Germline CDR1 and CDR2: MDHEN and SYDVKM. The length of the CDR3 is 17 residues. With 6 bases removed from V and 0 bases from J, the gap between germline ends came to 15 bases.

This clonotype was counted ten times or more. The chain links TRBV29-1 to TRBJ2-1, with D unresolved. The CDR3 contains 13 residues. Germline-derived CDR1 and CDR2 are SQVTM and ANQGSEA. With 7 bases removed from V and 3 bases from J, the gap between germline ends came to 13 bases. For the CDR3, the DNA is TGCAGCGCCTCCCCTTCCCGCTACAATGAGCAGTTCTTC. Its protein is CSASPSRYNEQFF.

About this clonotype: The CDR3 carries no conserved terminal phenylalanine or tryptophan, so it likely arises from a read error. The V and J genes are TRBV20-1 and TRBJ2-1, with 11 bases identical to TRBD2. The CDR3 has 16 residues. Germline lookup yields CDR1 DFQATT and CDR2 SNEGSKA (reference sequence). V shed 3 bases and J 9 bases; nucleotides not matched to a gene: 13. Here the CDR3 reads CSARAPTSGSLVEQFV. CDR3 coding DNA: TGCAGTGCTAGGGCACCAACTAGCGGGAGTTTAGTTGAGCAGTTCGTC.

This clonotype was seen many times. The chain carries TRBV5-1 and TRBJ2-5, with 15 nucleotides matching TRBD2. Germline CDR1 SGHRS, CDR2 YFSETQ. V lost 4 bases to trimming and J lost 5 bases; unmatched junction nucleotides: 9. The CDR3 is made up of 17 amino acids. This chain's CDR3 is CASSIGLAGGPKETQYF. DNA of the CDR3: TGCGCCAGCAGCATCGGACTAGCGGGAGGGCCGAAGGAGACCCAGTACTTC. Together with reference TRBV5-1 and TRBJ2-5, the CDR3 gives the full variable domain: KAGVTQTPRYLIKTRGQQVTLSCSPISGHRSVSWYQQTPGQGLQFLFEYFSETQRNKGNFPGRFSGRQFSNSRSEMNVSTLELGDSALYLCASSIGLAGGPKETQYFGPGTRLLVL.

This sequence joins TRBV18 and TRBJ1-6, with 7 bases lining up with TRBD1. The J segment lost 14 bases and the V segment lost 3 bases, leaving 10 bases of the junction unmatched. The CDR3 runs 14 residues. Germline V CDR1 and CDR2: KGHSH, LQKENI. As DNA, the CDR3 is TGTGCCAGCTCACCCGGGACAGCACCTGTCGCCCTCCACTTT. Its translation is CASSPGTAPVALHF.

This clonotype occurred many times. The rearrangement joins TRBV5-6 to TRBJ2-6; 9 nucleotides agree with TRBD1. Losses at the gene ends were 0 bases for V and 4 bases for J; bases not matched to a gene: 8. The CDR3 sequence is 18 residues long. Per the germline V gene, CDR1 is SGHDT and CDR2 is YYEEEE. The CDR3 is CASSLVGQGPVGANVLTF. In DNA form, the CDR3 reads TGTGCCAGCAGCTTGGTGGGACAGGGACCCGTAGGGGCCAACGTCCTGACTTTC.

This clonotype was seen repeatedly, ten times or more. The chain employs TRBV19 and TRBJ1-5; perhaps TRBD1 as D (6 bases). CDR1 is LNHDA, CDR2 SQIVND, per germline (reference sequence). The ends were cut back, 9 bases at V and 7 bases at J, with 13 bases in the middle. This CDR3 comprises 12 residues. The CDR3 nucleotides read TGTGCCAGCACAGGGTTCGGGCAGCCCCAGCATTTT. Amino acids: CASTGFGQPQHF.

This clonotype was counted at least ten times. This rearrangement joins TRBV19 to TRBJ1-1, with TRBD1 matching 7 bases. From germline, CDR1 is LNHDA and CDR2 SQIVND (reference sequence). V trimming: 3 bases; J trimming: 7 bases; junction bases outside the gene matches: 8. This CDR3 is 14 amino acids long. The CDR3 nucleotides are TGTGCCAGTAGTATCGAACAGGGGCGAAGTGAAGCTTTCTTT. Amino acid sequence: CASSIEQGRSEAFF.

The table lists this clonotype with a few counts. The chain employs TRBV20-1 and TRBJ2-2, with 7 bases fitting TRBD2. CDR1 and CDR2 (germline): DFQATT, SNEGSKA (reference sequence). There are 13 residues in the CDR3. The V segment lost 5 bases and the J segment 7 bases; nucleotides outside the gene matches: 7. The CDR3 loop reads CSALGRADGELFF. The CDR3 nucleotides are TGCAGTGCTTTGGGGAGGGCCGACGGGGAGCTGTTTTTT.